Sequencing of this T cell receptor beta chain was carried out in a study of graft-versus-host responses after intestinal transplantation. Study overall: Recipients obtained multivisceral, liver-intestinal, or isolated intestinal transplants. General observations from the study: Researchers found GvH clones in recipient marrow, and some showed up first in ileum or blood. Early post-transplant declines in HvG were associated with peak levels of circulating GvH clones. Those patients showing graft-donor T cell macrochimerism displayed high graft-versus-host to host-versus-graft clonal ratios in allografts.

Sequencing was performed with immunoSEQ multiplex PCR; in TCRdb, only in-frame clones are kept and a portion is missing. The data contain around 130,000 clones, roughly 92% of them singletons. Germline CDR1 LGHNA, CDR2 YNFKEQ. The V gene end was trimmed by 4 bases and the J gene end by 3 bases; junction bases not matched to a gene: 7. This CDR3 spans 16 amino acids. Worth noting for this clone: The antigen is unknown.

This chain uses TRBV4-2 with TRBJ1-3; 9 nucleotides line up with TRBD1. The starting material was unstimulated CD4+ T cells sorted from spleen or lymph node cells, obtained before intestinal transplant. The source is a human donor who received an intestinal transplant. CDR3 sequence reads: CASSRDRGYRGNTIYF. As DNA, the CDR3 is TGTGCCAGCAGCCGTGACAGGGGGTATCGTGGAAACACCATATATTTT.